The sequence of this T cell receptor beta chain was determined in a study of blood T cell repertoires in COVID-19. Study in general: Samples came from the United States, Italy and Spain, spanning acute and convalescent COVID-19. PBMCs, B-cell-depleted T cells, or T cells provided the cDNA or gDNA that made up the material.

V lost 6 bases to trimming and J lost 8 bases; unmatched junction nucleotides: 7. CDR3 size: 13 residues. From germline, CDR1 is MDHEN and CDR2 SYDVKM. In the source study's methods: For nucleated cells, counts were estimated from reference gene primer amplification. Here immunoSEQ multiplex PCR was the method, and the copy in TCRdb shows in-frame clones only, minus some. D and trimming come from the DNA, and the V and J calls and clone size come from that table. The repertoire holds some 60,000 clones, around nine tenths seen once, with 5.5% to 6.5% in the top ten. The source of this sequence is a human donor in a cohort sampled during active COVID-19. Material: peripheral blood. This chain links TRBV28 with TRBJ1-2, with 9 positions matching TRBD1. The CDR3 bases are TGTGCCAGCAGCCAGGACAGGGGCCGCGGCTACACCTTC. Its translation is CASSQDRGRGYTF.